This T cell receptor beta chain appears in the sequencing data of a study of T cell responses to AZD1222 COVID-19 vaccine. Findings of the study overall: Mostly white British, mostly female donors; authors suggested clonal diversity may be underestimated.

The CDR3 has 17 amino acids. Trimming removed 3 bases at V and 0 bases at J, with 18 bases between. Germline V lookup: CDR1 GTSNPN, CDR2 SVGIG (reference sequence). This clone came up a few times. Antigen: not known. Only in-frame clones appear in the TCRdb table, and some are missing; sequencing was by immunoSEQ multiplex PCR. The sample includes under 70,000 clones, 79% of them seen just once. The sequence derives from an adult in good health. This chain joins TRBV30 and TRBJ1-3; D might be TRBD1 (6 bases). Sequenced here: peripheral blood, sampled on day 0 of MenACWY control vaccination. The CDR3 DNA sequence: TGTGCCTGGAGATGGGGGGGGGCCTTTTCCTCTGGAAACACCATATATTTT. It specifies CAWRWGGAFSSGNTIYF.